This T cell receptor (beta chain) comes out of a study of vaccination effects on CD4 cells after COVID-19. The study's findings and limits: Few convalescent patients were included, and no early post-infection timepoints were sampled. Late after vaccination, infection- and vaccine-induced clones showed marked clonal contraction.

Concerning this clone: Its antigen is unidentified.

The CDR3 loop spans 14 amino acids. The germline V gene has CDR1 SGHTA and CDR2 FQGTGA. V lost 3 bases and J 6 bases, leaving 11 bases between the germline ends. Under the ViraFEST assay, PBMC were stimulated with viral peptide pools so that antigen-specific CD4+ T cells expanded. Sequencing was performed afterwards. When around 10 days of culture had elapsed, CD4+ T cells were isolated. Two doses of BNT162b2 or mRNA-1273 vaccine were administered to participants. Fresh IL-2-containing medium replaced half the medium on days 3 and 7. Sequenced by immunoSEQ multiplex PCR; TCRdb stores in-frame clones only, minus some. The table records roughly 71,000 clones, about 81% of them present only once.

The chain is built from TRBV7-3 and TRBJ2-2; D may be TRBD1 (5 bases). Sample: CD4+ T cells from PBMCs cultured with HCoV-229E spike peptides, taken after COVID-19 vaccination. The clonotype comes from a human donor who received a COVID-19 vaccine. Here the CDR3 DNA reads TGTGCCAGCAGCTTTGGGGCAGGGTCCGGGGAGCTGTTTTTT. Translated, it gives CASSFGAGSGELFF.